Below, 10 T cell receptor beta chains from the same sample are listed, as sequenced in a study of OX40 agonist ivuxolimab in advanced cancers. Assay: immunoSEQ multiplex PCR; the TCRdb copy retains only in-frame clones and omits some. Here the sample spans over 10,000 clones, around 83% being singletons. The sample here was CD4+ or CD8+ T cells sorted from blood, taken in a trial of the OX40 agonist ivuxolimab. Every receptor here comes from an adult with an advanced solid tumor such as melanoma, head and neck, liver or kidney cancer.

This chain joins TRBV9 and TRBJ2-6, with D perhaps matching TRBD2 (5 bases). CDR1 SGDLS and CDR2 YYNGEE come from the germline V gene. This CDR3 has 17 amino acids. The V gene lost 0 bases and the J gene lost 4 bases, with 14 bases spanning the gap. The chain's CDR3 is CASSVGPDLRGANVLTF. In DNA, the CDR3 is TGTGCCAGCAGCGTAGGCCCGGACTTAAGAGGGGCCAACGTCCTGACTTTC.

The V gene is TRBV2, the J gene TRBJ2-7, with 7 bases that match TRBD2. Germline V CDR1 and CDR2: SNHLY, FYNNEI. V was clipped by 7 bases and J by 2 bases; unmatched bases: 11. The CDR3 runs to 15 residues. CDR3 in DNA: TGTGCCAGCAACGGTGGGGCTAGCGGAACCTACGAGCAGTACTTC. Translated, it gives CASNGGASGTYEQYF.

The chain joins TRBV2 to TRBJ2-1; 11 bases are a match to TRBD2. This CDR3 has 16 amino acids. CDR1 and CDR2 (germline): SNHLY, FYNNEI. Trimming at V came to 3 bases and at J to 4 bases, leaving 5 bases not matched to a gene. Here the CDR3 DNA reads TGTGCCAGCAGTGATCTAGCGGGAGGAATTTACAATGAGCAGTTCTTC. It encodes CASSDLAGGIYNEQFF.

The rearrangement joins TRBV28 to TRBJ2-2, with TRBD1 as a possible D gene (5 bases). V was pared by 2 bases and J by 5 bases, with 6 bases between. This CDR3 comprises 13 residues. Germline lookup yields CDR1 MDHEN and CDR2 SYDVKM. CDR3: CASSLQGTGELFF. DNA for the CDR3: TGTGCCAGCAGTTTACAGGGAACCGGGGAGCTGTTTTTT. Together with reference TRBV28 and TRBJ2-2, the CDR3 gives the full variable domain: DVKVTQSSRYLVKRTGEKVFLECVQDMDHENMFWYRQDPGLGLRLIYFSYDVKMKEKGDIPEGYSVSREKKERFSLILESASTNQTSMYLCASSLQGTGELFFGEGSRLTVL.

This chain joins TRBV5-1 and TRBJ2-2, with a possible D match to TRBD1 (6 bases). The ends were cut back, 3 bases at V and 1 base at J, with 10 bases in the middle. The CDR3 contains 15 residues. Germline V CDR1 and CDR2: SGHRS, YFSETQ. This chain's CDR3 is CASSYSQGNTGELFF. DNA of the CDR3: TGCGCCAGCAGCTATTCACAGGGGAACACCGGGGAGCTGTTTTTT.

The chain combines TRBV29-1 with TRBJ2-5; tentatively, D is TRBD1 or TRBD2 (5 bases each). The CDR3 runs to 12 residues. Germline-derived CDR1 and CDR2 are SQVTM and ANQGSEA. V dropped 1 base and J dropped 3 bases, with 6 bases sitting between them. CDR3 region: CSVEGGEETQYF. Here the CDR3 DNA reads TGCAGCGTTGAAGGAGGGGAAGAGACCCAGTACTTC. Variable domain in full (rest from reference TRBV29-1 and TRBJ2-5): SAVISQKPSRDICQRGTSLTIQCQVDSQVTMMFWYRQQPGQSLTLIATANQGSEATYESGFVIDKFPISRPNLTFSTLTVSNMSPEDSSIYLCSVEGGEETQYFGPGTRLLVL.

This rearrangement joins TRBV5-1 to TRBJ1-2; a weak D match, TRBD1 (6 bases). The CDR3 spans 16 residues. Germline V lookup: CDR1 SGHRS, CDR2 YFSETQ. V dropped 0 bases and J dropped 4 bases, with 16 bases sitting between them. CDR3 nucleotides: TGCGCCAGCAGCTTGGCGAGGGGGGCGTCGATCTATGGCTACACCTTC. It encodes CASSLARGASIYGYTF.

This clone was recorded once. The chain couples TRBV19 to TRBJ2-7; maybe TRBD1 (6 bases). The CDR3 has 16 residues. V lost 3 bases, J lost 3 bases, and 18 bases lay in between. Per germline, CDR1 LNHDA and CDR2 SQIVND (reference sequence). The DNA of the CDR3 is TGTGCCAGTAGTATGGACAGACCCACACTCGGCTACGAGCAGTACTTC. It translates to CASSMDRPTLGYEQYF.

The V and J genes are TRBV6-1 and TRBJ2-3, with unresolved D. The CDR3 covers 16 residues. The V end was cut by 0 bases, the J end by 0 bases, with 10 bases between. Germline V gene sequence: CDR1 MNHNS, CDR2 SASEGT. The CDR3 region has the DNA TGTGCCAGCAGTGAAGCTTCGACGGTTAGCACAGATACGCAGTATTTT. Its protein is CASSEASTVSTDTQYF.

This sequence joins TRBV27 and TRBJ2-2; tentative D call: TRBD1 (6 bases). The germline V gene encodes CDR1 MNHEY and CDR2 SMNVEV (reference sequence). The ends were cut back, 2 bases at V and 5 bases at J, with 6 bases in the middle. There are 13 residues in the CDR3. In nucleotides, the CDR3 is TGTGCCAGCAGTTTACAGGGGACCGGGGAGCTGTTTTTT. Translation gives CASSLQGTGELFF.